One and the same sample provided the 20 T cell receptor beta chains below, sequenced in a study of cytomegalovirus exposure and HLA in healthy donors. The PCR had 60 Vbeta and 13 Jbeta primers. TCRdb's table, derived via immunoSEQ multiplex PCR, lists solely in-frame clones and lacks some. The profile shows some 120,000 clones, roughly 70% of them singletons. Sequenced material: PBMCs. The receptor source for this set is a woman younger than 30 in good health and CMV-seronegative.

The V and J genes are TRBV7-9 and TRBJ2-2; TRBD2 might be the D (5 bases). Trimming cost V 5 bases and J 7 bases, with 11 bases left between them. Germline loops: CDR1 SEHNR, CDR2 FQNEAQ (reference sequence). The CDR3 extends over 13 amino acids. The CDR3 region is CASSAEGGGELFF. CDR3 nucleotide sequence: TGTGCCAGCAGCGCCGAGGGCGGCGGGGAGCTGTTTTTT.

The chain joins TRBV4-2 to TRBJ2-7; 8 nucleotides align to TRBD1. Germline CDR1 and CDR2: LGHNA and YNFKEQ. V was clipped by 5 bases and J by 2 bases; unmatched bases: 5. The CDR3 spans 14 residues. CDR3 in amino acids: CASSTRTGPYEQYF. The CDR3 nucleotides are TGTGCCAGCAGCACCCGGACAGGGCCCTACGAGCAGTACTTC.

The chain has TRBV30 and TRBJ1-6, with D maybe TRBD1 (6 bases). Trimming shortened V by 1 base and J by 7 bases, and 8 bases separated the two germline ends. Germline values: CDR1 GTSNPN, CDR2 SVGIG (reference sequence). CDR3 length: 13 residues. The CDR3 bases are TGTGCCTGGAGTGGGACAGTAAATTCACCCCTCCACTTT. Encoded protein: CAWSGTVNSPLHF.

This chain uses TRBV6-1 with TRBJ2-7; 7 positions agree with TRBD1. The V and J ends lost 0 bases and 5 bases, in that order; junction bases with no gene match: 1. CDR1 and CDR2 from the germline V gene are MNHNS and SASEGT. This CDR3 region has 13 residues. CDR3 sequence: CASSEARGHEQYF. In DNA form, the CDR3 reads TGTGCCAGCAGTGAAGCAAGGGGGCACGAGCAGTACTTC.

CDR3 amino acids: CASSERLAAYEQYF. CDR3 nucleotide sequence: TGTGCCAGCAGTGAGCGACTAGCCGCCTACGAGCAGTACTTC. The chain couples TRBV2 to TRBJ2-7; 7 bases fit TRBD2. V lost 3 bases to trimming and J lost 2 bases; unmatched junction nucleotides: 4. Germline lookup yields CDR1 SNHLY and CDR2 FYNNEI. CDR3 length equals 14 residues.

The CDR3 reads CASSPRDRGNNEQYF. CDR3 nucleotides: TGCGCCAGCAGCCCCCGGGACAGGGGGAACAACGAGCAGTACTTC. The chain combines TRBV4-1 with TRBJ2-7; 11 bases fit TRBD1. The V segment lost 4 bases and the J segment 5 bases; nucleotides outside the gene matches: 7. Per the germline V gene, CDR1 is MGHRA and CDR2 is YSYEKL. The CDR3 is 15 amino acids.

Points on this clone: The same CDR3 arises from other DNA sequences in this sample as well. The chain uses TRBV6-5 and TRBJ2-7, with a weak D call TRBD2 (6 bases). This CDR3 spans 14 amino acids. Trimming cost V 2 bases and J 2 bases, with 10 bases left between them. Per the germline V gene, CDR1 is MNHEY and CDR2 is SVGAGI. For the CDR3, the DNA is TGTGCCAGCAGTTACGGGGGGTCGACCTACGAGCAGTACTTC. It yields the protein CASSYGGSTYEQYF.

The chain recombines TRBV7-2 with TRBJ2-7; no clear D gene. CDR3 size: 13 residues. V shed 5 bases and J shed 0 bases, with 8 bases lying between them. Per germline, CDR1 SGHTA and CDR2 FQGNSA. The CDR3 loop is CASSISYSYEQYF. In nucleotides, the CDR3 is TGTGCCAGCAGCATTAGCTACTCCTACGAGCAGTACTTC. Based on the CDR3 plus reference TRBV7-2 and TRBJ2-7, the full variable domain is GAGVSQSPSNKVTEKGKDVELRCDPISGHTALYWYRQSLGQGLEFLIYFQGNSAPDKSGLPSDRFSAERTGGSVSTLTIQRTQQEDSAVYLCASSISYSYEQYFGPGTRLTVT.

The V gene is TRBV7-3, the J gene TRBJ2-3; D ambiguous. There are 14 residues in the CDR3. The V end was cut by 5 bases, the J end by 0 bases, with 9 bases between. Germline values: CDR1 SGHTA, CDR2 FQGTGA. In DNA, the CDR3 is TGTGCCAGCAGCAGCCCATCGAGCACAGATACGCAGTATTTT. This sequence encodes CASSSPSSTDTQYF. Full variable domain (missing parts from reference TRBV7-3 and TRBJ2-3): GAGVSQTPSNKVTEKGKYVELRCDPISGHTALYWYRQSLGQGPEFLIYFQGTGAADDSGLPNDRFFAVRPEGSVSTLKIQRTERGDSAVYLCASSSPSSTDTQYFGPGTRLTVL.

This clone is deemed medium-sized. The chain is built from TRBV10-3 and TRBJ2-7, with a possible D match to TRBD1 (6 bases). The CDR3 spans 13 residues. The V gene lost 10 bases and the J gene lost 1 base, with 14 bases spanning the gap. Germline loops: CDR1 ENHRY, CDR2 SYGVKD. The CDR3 spells CATQRTASYEQYF. The CDR3 nucleotides are TGTGCCACCCAAAGGACAGCATCCTACGAGCAGTACTTC.

The V call is TRBV30, the J call TRBJ1-6; D remains ambiguous. This CDR3 contains 13 residues. V dropped 3 bases and J dropped 7 bases, with 10 bases sitting between them. Germline CDR1 is GTSNPN and CDR2 is SVGIG (reference sequence). CDR3 sequence: CAWRYSNNSPLHF. For the CDR3, the DNA is TGTGCCTGGAGGTATAGTAACAATTCACCCCTCCACTTT.

This clone was counted a few times. The chain has TRBV15 and TRBJ2-7; TRBD2 aligns across 13 bases. The germline V gene has CDR1 LNHNV and CDR2 YYDKDF (reference sequence). V shed 5 bases and J 6 bases; nucleotides not matched to a gene: 7. The CDR3 has 15 amino acids. The CDR3: CATSRLAGGLGEQYF. In DNA form, the CDR3 reads TGTGCCACCAGCCGACTAGCGGGGGGCCTCGGCGAGCAGTACTTC. Together with reference TRBV15 and TRBJ2-7, the CDR3 gives the full variable domain: DAMVIQNPRYQVTQFGKPVTLSCSQTLNHNVMYWYQQKSSQAPKLLFHYYDKDFNNEADTPDNFQSRRPNTSFCFLDIRSPGLGDTAMYLCATSRLAGGLGEQYFGPGTRLTVT.

The J gene is TRBJ1-2, the V gene TRBV30, with a possible D match to TRBD1 (5 bases). With 2 bases removed from V and 2 bases from J, the gap between germline ends came to 15 bases. The CDR3 totals 15 residues. Germline V CDR1 and CDR2: GTSNPN, SVGIG (reference sequence). DNA for the CDR3: TGTGCCTGGAGTCCCCAGGGTTATGGGAACTATGGCTACACCTTC. This codes for CAWSPQGYGNYGYTF. The full variable domain, its missing parts supplied by reference TRBV30 and TRBJ1-2, is SQTIHQWPATLVQPVGSPLSLECTVEGTSNPNLYWYRQAAGRGLQLLFYSVGIGQISSEVPQNLSASRPQDRQFILSSKKLLLSDSGFYLCAWSPQGYGNYGYTFGSGTRLTVV.

The chain employs TRBV13 and TRBJ2-7; weak D call: TRBD2 (5 bases). CDR1 is PRHDT and CDR2 is FYEKMQ in the germline V gene (reference sequence). This CDR3 has 12 residues. Deletions cut 8 bases from V and 7 bases from J, with 15 bases between. The CDR3 protein is CASGVLGGEQYF. In nucleotides, the CDR3 is TGTGCCAGCGGCGTGCTTGGCGGGGAGCAGTACTTC.

This clone showed up just once. The chain joins TRBV4-1 to TRBJ1-2; 8 positions agree with TRBD1. Germline CDR1 is MGHRA and CDR2 is YSYEKL. The V and J ends lost 4 bases and 7 bases, in that order; junction bases with no gene match: 8. This CDR3 has 14 residues. The CDR3 spells CASSRGPTGGGYTF. The CDR3 DNA follows: TGCGCCAGCAGCCGGGGCCCCACAGGGGGTGGCTACACCTTC.

The rearrangement joins TRBV2 to TRBJ1-3; D is possibly TRBD1 (6 bases). Per germline, CDR1 SNHLY and CDR2 FYNNEI. The CDR3 has 14 residues. Deletions cut 6 bases from V and 3 bases from J, with 12 bases between. The CDR3 is CASSQGGNGNTIYF. As DNA, the CDR3 is TGTGCCAGCAGCCAAGGGGGAAATGGAAACACCATATATTTT.

This clone was observed a few times. The chain recombines TRBV5-1 with TRBJ2-1; 11 bases are a match to TRBD2. After removal of 2 bases from V and 0 bases from J, the junction contained 4 bases not matched to a gene. The CDR3 is made up of 17 amino acids. Germline V gene lookup returns CDR1 SGHRS and CDR2 YFSETQ. This CDR3 is CASSFLAGGSSYNEQFF. DNA for the CDR3: TGCGCCAGCAGCTTTTTAGCGGGGGGGAGCTCCTACAATGAGCAGTTCTTC.

The chain carries TRBV30 and TRBJ2-7; 8 positions agree with TRBD1. V was clipped by 2 bases and J by 3 bases; unmatched bases: 15. Per the germline V gene, CDR1 is GTSNPN and CDR2 is SVGIG (reference sequence). This CDR3 has 17 amino acids. The CDR3 is CAWSPRLGTGSFYEQYF. CDR3 sequence (DNA): TGTGCCTGGAGTCCCCGCCTCGGGACAGGCTCTTTCTACGAGCAGTACTTC.

The genes are TRBV19 and TRBJ1-2; TRBD1 matches 12 bases. The CDR3 is 17 residues long. Looked up from germline, CDR1 is LNHDA and CDR2 is SQIVND (reference sequence). J lost 2 bases, V lost 3 bases, and 7 bases had no gene match. The CDR3 nucleotides are TGTGCCAGTAGTATTCCGGGACAGGGGGCTTGGAACTATGGCTACACCTTC. It translates to CASSIPGQGAWNYGYTF. Based on the CDR3 plus reference TRBV19 and TRBJ1-2, the full variable domain is DGGITQSPKYLFRKEGQNVTLSCEQNLNHDAMYWYRQDPGQGLRLIYYSQIVNDFQKGDIAEGYSVSREKKESFPLTVTSAQKNPTAFYLCASSIPGQGAWNYGYTFGSGTRLTVV.

This clone was detected once. The final CDR3 position lacks the conserved phenylalanine or tryptophan, pointing to a likely read error. The chain joins TRBV28 to TRBJ1-1, with 8 bases identical to TRBD1. Germline V CDR1 and CDR2: MDHEN, SYDVKM. The junction had 5 bases not matched to a gene; V was cut back by 6 bases and J by 5 bases. The CDR3 consists of 13 residues. The CDR3 here is CASRADRVTEAFV. The CDR3 bases are TGTGCCAGCAGAGCGGACAGGGTTACTGAAGCTTTCGTT.